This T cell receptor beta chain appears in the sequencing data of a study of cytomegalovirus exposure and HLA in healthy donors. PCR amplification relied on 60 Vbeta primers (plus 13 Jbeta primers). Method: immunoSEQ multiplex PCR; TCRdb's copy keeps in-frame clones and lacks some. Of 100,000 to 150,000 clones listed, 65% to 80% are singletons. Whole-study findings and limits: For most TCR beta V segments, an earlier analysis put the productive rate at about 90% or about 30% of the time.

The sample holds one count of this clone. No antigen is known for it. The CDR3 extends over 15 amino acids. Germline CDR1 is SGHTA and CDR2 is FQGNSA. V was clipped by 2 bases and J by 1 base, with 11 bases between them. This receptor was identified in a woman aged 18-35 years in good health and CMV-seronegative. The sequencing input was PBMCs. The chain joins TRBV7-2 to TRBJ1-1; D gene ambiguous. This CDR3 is CASSLSPAGNTEAFF. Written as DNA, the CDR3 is TGTGCCAGCAGCTTAAGCCCGGCGGGGAACACTGAAGCTTTCTTT.